This TCR beta chain was sequenced for a study of shared clonotypes between healthy human individuals. The deep-level immunoSEQ assay was used. TCRdb keeps only in-frame clones here, not all; method: immunoSEQ multiplex PCR. Of around 990,000 clones listed, 77% are singletons. Sequenced material: memory CD4+ T cells from PBMCs. The subset was: CD45RA-negative fraction. This TCR came from a young man in good health. Some clones in this sample may be carry-over from other donors' samples.

CDR3 loop: CASSQDDGRALWEQYF. The CDR3 region has the DNA TGCGCCAGCAGCCAAGATGACGGGAGGGCCTTGTGGGAGCAGTACTTC. This chain connects TRBV4-3 to TRBJ2-7; TRBD2 matches at 8 bases. Germline CDR1 and CDR2: LGHNA and YSLEER. The CDR3 consists of 16 residues. The V segment lost 0 bases and the J segment 7 bases; nucleotides outside the gene matches: 11.